This T cell receptor beta chain came from a study of PD-1 blockade in classical Hodgkin lymphoma. The protocol was immunoSEQ multiplex PCR, while the TCRdb copy is restricted to in-frame clones and leaves out a portion. There are 5,000 to 6,500 clones in the sample; around 85% occur only once, and roughly 19% lies in the top ten. Looked up from germline, CDR1 is MGHDK and CDR2 is SYGVNS. CDR3 length: 16 residues. After removal of 3 bases from V and 8 bases from J, the junction contained 12 bases not matched to a gene. Regarding time point: newly diagnosed, previously untreated cHL patient sample. Isolation of CD8+ T cells from thawed PBMCs used magnetic negative selection.

The sequencing input was CD8+ T cells from blood. This clonotype was sampled from a human donor with classical Hodgkin lymphoma. J is TRBJ2-1 and V is TRBV25-1; 8 nucleotides line up with TRBD2. CDR3 nucleotides: TGTGCCAGCAGTGAGACTGACGGGAGGGCCTCGGATGAGCAGTTCTTC. Protein: CASSETDGRASDEQFF.